One sample yielded the 22 T cell receptor beta chains listed below, sequenced in a study of post-analysis software for immune sequencing data. Their target antigens are unknown. Each TCR beta cDNA library carried unique molecular identifiers. TCRdb re-analysed the PCR reads in MiXCR, keeping a single row per CDR3 protein. This repertoire shows about 810,000 distinct CDR3 sequences, about 50% found once; its top ten account for under 6%. Study results and caveats: Controls showed lower frequencies than patients for 4 or 5 TRBV segments, and TRBV5-6, TRBV5-1 and TRBV20-1 were among these.

The sample consisted of blood. Receptors originate from a girl aged 10-17 years with multiple sclerosis.

The V and J genes are TRBV5-6 and TRBJ2-1, with D perhaps TRBD2 (5 bases). Germline CDR1 and CDR2: SGHDT and YYEEEE. Trimming left V 1 base short and J 0 bases short, with 8 bases between. There are 15 residues in the CDR3. Written as DNA, the CDR3 is TGTGCCAGCAGCTTGCCCGGAGGCTCCTACAATGAGCAGTTCTTC. Its translation is CASSLPGGSYNEQFF.

The chain recombines TRBV20-1 with TRBJ2-3; D is perhaps TRBD2 (6 bases). CDR1 and CDR2 from the germline V gene are DFQATT and SNEGSKA (reference sequence). The CDR3 loop spans 14 amino acids. Trimming left V 3 bases short and J 1 base short, with 11 bases between. The CDR3 spells CSASGGVGTDTQYF. In nucleotides, the CDR3 is TGCAGTGCTAGCGGCGGGGTTGGCACAGATACGCAGTATTTT.

This rearrangement joins TRBV27 to TRBJ2-3, with 14 bases aligning to TRBD2. Germline V gene data show CDR1 as MNHEY and CDR2 as SMNVEV (reference sequence). This CDR3 is built from 14 residues. The trim removed 9 bases at V and 10 bases at J, leaving 9 bases unmatched. The DNA for the CDR3 is TGTGCCAGTTCCGGGACTAGCGGGAGTCAGGCGCAGTATTTT. This gives the protein CASSGTSGSQAQYF.

This clonotype has just one count. The rearrangement uses TRBV4-1 and TRBJ2-1; 8 positions agree with TRBD2. The CDR3 covers 17 residues. V dropped 3 bases and J dropped 4; count of bases not matched to a gene: 11. From germline, CDR1 is MGHRA and CDR2 YSYEKL. CDR3 sequence (DNA): TGCGCCAGCAGCCAGAACCCGGGAGGGACCAAATACAATGAGCAGTTCTTC. This translates into CASSQNPGGTKYNEQFF.

The CDR3 spells CASSLGETRGNNEQFF. In nucleotides, the CDR3 is TGCGCCAGCAGCTTGGGTGAGACCAGAGGGAACAATGAGCAGTTCTTC. The rearrangement uses TRBV5-1 and TRBJ2-1; D perhaps matches TRBD2 (5 bases). The CDR3 contains 16 residues. Germline CDR1 is SGHRS and CDR2 is YFSETQ. V was shortened by 0 bases and J by 5 bases, with 15 bases between the two germline ends.

The sample holds one count of this clonotype. The chain couples TRBV7-2 to TRBJ2-5; maybe TRBD2 (7 bases). This CDR3 comprises 16 residues. Germline V gene data show CDR1 as SGHTA and CDR2 as FQGNSA. The V end was cut by 5 bases, the J end by 1 base, with 17 bases between. CDR3 amino acids: CASSKRGGIGQETQYF. The CDR3 coding sequence is TGTGCCAGCAGCAAAAGGGGGGGTATTGGCCAAGAGACCCAGTACTTC.

The J gene is TRBJ2-3, the V gene TRBV6-5; 10 bases match TRBD2. The CDR3 is made up of 19 amino acids. CDR1 MNHEY and CDR2 SVGAGI come from the germline V gene. With V trimmed by 4 bases and J by 1 base, 14 bases remained unmatched. CDR3 amino acids: CASSSIPPLAGGRTDTQYF. In DNA form, the CDR3 reads TGTGCCAGCAGTTCGATCCCCCCCTTAGCGGGGGGACGCACAGATACGCAGTATTTT.

This clonotype was counted once. The CDR3 DNA sequence: TGTGCCAGCAGACACGGGCCCCAGCCCATAGAGACCCAGTACTTC. This sequence encodes CASRHGPQPIETQYF. This chain links TRBV6-5 with TRBJ2-5; D gene uncertain. The ends were cut back, 6 bases at V and 4 bases at J, with 18 bases in the middle. Germline CDR1 and CDR2: MNHEY and SVGAGI. The CDR3 runs to 15 residues.

The sample holds a few counts of this clonotype. The rearrangement links TRBV10-3 to TRBJ2-1; 7 bases fit TRBD1. V lost 5 bases to trimming and J lost 4 bases; unmatched junction nucleotides: 2. CDR3 length: 13 residues. The germline V gene encodes CDR1 ENHRY and CDR2 SYGVKD. The CDR3 loop reads CAISSGGYNEQFF. CDR3 in DNA: TGTGCCATCAGTTCAGGGGGTTACAATGAGCAGTTCTTC.

The rearrangement uses TRBV20-1 and TRBJ1-2, with D maybe TRBD1 (6 bases). Trimming stripped 4 bases from V and 5 bases from J, with 20 bases between. CDR1 and CDR2 from the germline V gene are DFQATT and SNEGSKA (reference sequence). The CDR3 extends over 15 amino acids. The CDR3 spells CSATNSGQRHYGYTF. The CDR3 DNA sequence: TGCAGTGCTACAAATTCCGGACAGCGGCATTATGGCTACACCTTC.

The V call is TRBV5-1, the J call TRBJ2-5; 10 positions match TRBD2. The CDR3 loop spans 15 amino acids. V gave up 5 bases and J gave up 4 bases; unmatched junction bases: 8. From germline, CDR1 is SGHRS and CDR2 YFSETQ. The CDR3 loop is CASSSGRIVRETQYF. The CDR3 bases are TGCGCCAGCAGTAGCGGGAGGATAGTGAGAGAGACCCAGTACTTC.

The chain carries TRBV20-1 and TRBJ2-7, with D possibly matching TRBD2 (6 bases). The CDR3 covers 16 residues. V was trimmed by 6 bases and J by 0 bases, leaving 21 bases between them. Germline V gives CDR1 DFQATT, CDR2 SNEGSKA (reference sequence). The CDR3, as DNA: TGCAGTGCGGTCCGGGAGTTGGGTTTTAGCTCCTACGAGCAGTACTTC. It yields the protein CSAVRELGFSSYEQYF.

The chain employs TRBV7-9 and TRBJ1-2; D remains unclear. The CDR3 sequence is 15 residues long. CDR1 is SEHNR, CDR2 FQNEAQ, per germline (reference sequence). Trimming cost V 1 base and J 3 bases, with 12 bases left between them. This CDR3 reads CASSLERSLDYGYTF. CDR3 DNA sequence: TGTGCCAGCAGCTTAGAGCGCAGCCTTGACTATGGCTACACCTTC. The full variable domain, its missing parts supplied by reference TRBV7-9 and TRBJ1-2, is DTGVSQNPRHKITKRGQNVTFRCDPISEHNRLYWYRQTLGQGPEFLTYFQNEAQLEKSRLLSDRFSAERPKGSFSTLEIQRTEQGDSAMYLCASSLERSLDYGYTFGSGTRLTVV.

The rearrangement links TRBV6-2 or TRBV6-3 to TRBJ1-5, with D perhaps matching TRBD1 (5 bases). The CDR3 length is 14 residues. CDR1 MNHEY and CDR2 SVGEGT come from the germline V gene. With 6 bases removed from V and 4 bases from J, the gap between germline ends came to 13 bases. The CDR3 nucleotides are TGTGCCAGCAGCCGGACAAGCCTAAATCAGCCCCAGCATTTT. Its translation is CASSRTSLNQPQHF.

The chain has TRBV5-6 and TRBJ1-1, with no clear D. Germline lookup yields CDR1 SGHDT and CDR2 YYEEEE. V was pared by 0 bases and J by 6 bases, with 15 bases between. The length of the CDR3 is 15 residues. In nucleotides, the CDR3 is TGTGCCAGCAGCTTGGACCCCGCAGCCCAGTCTGAAGCTTTCTTT. Protein product: CASSLDPAAQSEAFF.

This clonotype was observed a handful of times. The genes are TRBV25-1 and TRBJ1-1, with D unclear. CDR3 length: 14 residues. Germline CDR1 reads MGHDK; CDR2 reads SYGVNS. V was shortened by 9 bases and J by 4 bases, with 18 bases between the two germline ends. The CDR3 sequence is CASSDVQSGTEAFF. CDR3 sequence (DNA): TGTGCCAGTTCGGACGTCCAGAGCGGCACTGAAGCTTTCTTT.

This chain joins TRBV20-1 and TRBJ2-4; D gene unclear. The end of the DNA fits TRBJ2-7 better, so the J call may be wrong. This CDR3 contains 12 residues. CDR1 is DFQATT, CDR2 SNEGSKA, per germline (reference sequence). CDR3 protein: CSARVPSLEQYF. CDR3 nucleotide sequence: TGCAGTGCTAGAGTACCAAGTCTCGAGCAGTACTTC.

The V gene is TRBV6-1, the J gene TRBJ1-1, with D maybe TRBD1 (5 bases). V was shortened by 7 bases and J by 6 bases, with 21 bases between the two germline ends. The V gene's germline CDR1 is MNHNS and CDR2 SASEGT. This CDR3 region has 15 residues. The CDR3 region is CASTTGLNRGAEAFF. As DNA, the CDR3 is TGTGCCAGCACTACAGGATTGAATCGTGGAGCTGAAGCTTTCTTT.

This clonotype was seen only a few times. This rearrangement joins TRBV29-1 to TRBJ2-1, with D perhaps TRBD1 (6 bases). Trimming cost V 7 bases and J 0 bases, with 13 bases left between them. Germline values: CDR1 SQVTM, CDR2 ANQGSEA. This CDR3 comprises 14 residues. The CDR3 region has the DNA TGCAGCGCCCCGAGAGGGGGCTCCTACAATGAGCAGTTCTTC. It codes for CSAPRGGSYNEQFF.

The chain combines TRBV15 with TRBJ2-2; 7 bases fit TRBD1. The germline V gene encodes CDR1 LNHNV and CDR2 YYDKDF (reference sequence). The CDR3 has 14 residues. V shed 5 bases, J shed 4 bases, and the junction held 4 bases outside the gene matches. The CDR3 spells CATSPDRVTGELFF. The CDR3 DNA is TGTGCCACCAGCCCTGACAGGGTCACCGGGGAGCTGTTTTTT.

The rearrangement joins TRBV5-1 to TRBJ1-6, with D unclear. Deletions cut 0 bases from V and 5 bases from J, with 9 bases between. In germline, CDR1 is SGHRS, CDR2 YFSETQ. The CDR3 loop spans 15 amino acids. CDR3 loop: CASSLATGNNSPLHF. The CDR3 bases are TGCGCCAGCAGCTTGGCGACGGGTAATAATTCACCCCTCCACTTT.

This clonotype has more than one count but fewer than ten. The V and J genes are TRBV18 and TRBJ2-7; possibly TRBD2 for D (6 bases). The CDR3 contains 14 residues. Trimming left V 2 bases short and J 2 bases short, with 10 bases between. In germline, CDR1 is KGHSH, CDR2 LQKENI. In nucleotides, the CDR3 is TGTGCCAGCTCACCAGGCGGGACCACCTACGAGCAGTACTTC. Amino acid sequence: CASSPGGTTYEQYF.